Listed below are T cell receptor beta chains from one sample, sequenced in a study of shared clonotypes between healthy human individuals. Produced via immunoSEQ multiplex PCR; TCRdb's table is partial and in-frame only. The sample shows 450,000 to 600,000 clones, 70% to 80% of them seen only once. Sequenced sample: PBMCs. Every receptor here comes from a woman between 40 and 50 years old in good health. Some clones in this sample may be carry-over from other donors' samples. Both conserved end residues are part of each CDR3. Fields, in order: CDR3 length, clone size, D gene, V gene, J gene, CDR3 DNA, CDR3 protein. The D gene is left open where the match is weak. Rows give clone size only sometimes, using once, few, many, or a class for an expanded clone.

len: 13; abundance: NA; d_gene: NA; v_gene: TRBV5-1; j_gene: TRBJ1-5; CDR3nt: TGCGCCAGCAGCTTGGTTCCGGCGGCACCCCAGCATTTT; CDR3aa: CASSLVPAAPQHF
len: 16; abundance: once; d_gene: TRBD1; v_gene: TRBV7-8; j_gene: TRBJ1-5; CDR3nt: TGTGCCAGCAGCTTACTAAGACAGGGCGGCAATCAGCCCCAGCATTTT; CDR3aa: CASSLLRQGGNQPQHF
len: 16; abundance: NA; d_gene: TRBD1; v_gene: TRBV7-7; j_gene: TRBJ2-5; CDR3nt: TGTGCTAGCAGCTTACGGATTGGACAGGGGCAAGAGACCCAGTACTTC; CDR3aa: CASSLRIGQGQETQYF
len: 16; abundance: NA; d_gene: TRBD1; v_gene: TRBV7-2; j_gene: TRBJ1-5; CDR3nt: TGTGCCAGCAGCCCATCGACAGGGGGCGAGGTTCAGCCCCAGCATTTT; CDR3aa: CASSPSTGGEVQPQHF
len: 8; abundance: few; d_gene: NA; v_gene: TRBV3-1/TRBV3-2; j_gene: TRBJ1-5; CDR3nt: TGTGCCAGCAGTAACCAGCATTTT; CDR3aa: CASSNQHF
len: 14; abundance: few; d_gene: NA; v_gene: TRBV10-3; j_gene: TRBJ1-1; CDR3nt: TGTGCCATCAGCCAGACAGGAGCGAACACTGAAGCTTTCTTT; CDR3aa: CAISQTGANTEAFF
len: 14; abundance: NA; d_gene: TRBD2; v_gene: TRBV4-2; j_gene: TRBJ2-7; CDR3nt: TGTGCCAGCAGCCAAGGACTAGCGGACTACGAGCAGTACTTC; CDR3aa: CASSQGLADYEQYF
len: 19; abundance: many; d_gene: TRBD2; v_gene: TRBV10-3; j_gene: TRBJ2-1; CDR3nt: TGTGCCATCAGTGTCGGTCGACTAGCGGGAGGATTTAACTACAATGAGCAGTTCTTC; CDR3aa: CAISVGRLAGGFNYNEQFF
len: 14; abundance: NA; d_gene: NA; v_gene: TRBV6-5; j_gene: TRBJ1-5; CDR3nt: TGTGCCAGCAGTACGGGGGCCAGCAATCAGCCCCAGCATTTT; CDR3aa: CASSTGASNQPQHF
len: 13; abundance: NA; d_gene: TRBD1; v_gene: TRBV7-8; j_gene: TRBJ1-1; CDR3nt: TGTGCCAGCAGCCTGGGACAGACCACTGAAGCTTTCTTT; CDR3aa: CASSLGQTTEAFF
len: 11; abundance: NA; d_gene: NA; v_gene: TRBV28; j_gene: TRBJ1-1; CDR3nt: TGTGCCAGCACCCAGAACACTGAAGCTTTCTTT; CDR3aa: CASTQNTEAFF
len: 13; abundance: NA; d_gene: NA; v_gene: TRBV27; j_gene: TRBJ1-2; CDR3nt: TGTGCCAGCAGTTTATCGGCTAACTATGGCTACACCTTC; CDR3aa: CASSLSANYGYTF
len: 14; abundance: NA; d_gene: TRBD1; v_gene: TRBV9; j_gene: TRBJ2-7; CDR3nt: TGTGCCAGCAGCGTAAAACAGGGGGAGGACGAGCAGTACTTC; CDR3aa: CASSVKQGEDEQYF
len: 15; abundance: many; d_gene: TRBD1; v_gene: TRBV4-1; j_gene: TRBJ1-1; CDR3nt: TGCGCCAGCAGCCAAGAGGTGACAGGGGACACTGAAGCTTTCTTT; CDR3aa: CASSQEVTGDTEAFF
len: 15; abundance: NA; d_gene: TRBD1; v_gene: TRBV5-1; j_gene: TRBJ1-1; CDR3nt: TGCGCCAGCAGCTTGGCCGGCGACAGGGGCACTGAAGCTTTCTTT; CDR3aa: CASSLAGDRGTEAFF
len: 18; abundance: NA; d_gene: TRBD2; v_gene: TRBV28; j_gene: TRBJ2-1; CDR3nt: TGTGCCAGCAGTTTATCCGGGACTAGCGGGGCCCTAGGCAATGAGCAGTTCTTC; CDR3aa: CASSLSGTSGALGNEQFF
len: 14; abundance: NA; d_gene: NA; v_gene: TRBV27; j_gene: TRBJ2-3; CDR3nt: TGTGCCAGCAGTTTCAACATGAACACAGATACGCAGTATTTT; CDR3aa: CASSFNMNTDTQYF
len: 17; abundance: NA; d_gene: TRBD2; v_gene: TRBV4-1; j_gene: TRBJ2-3; CDR3nt: TGCGCCAGCAGCCAAGGGGCGGGACTAGCGTACACAGATACGCAGTATTTT; CDR3aa: CASSQGAGLAYTDTQYF
len: 13; abundance: once; d_gene: NA; v_gene: TRBV19; j_gene: TRBJ2-2; CDR3nt: TGTGCCAGTGGCAGCGGCCCGGGCGGGGAGCTGTTTTTT; CDR3aa: CASGSGPGGELFF
len: 16; abundance: NA; d_gene: TRBD1; v_gene: TRBV25-1; j_gene: TRBJ2-7; CDR3nt: TGTGCCAGCAGTGCCAAACCGGGACAGGGGACCTACGAGCAGTACTTC; CDR3aa: CASSAKPGQGTYEQYF
len: 15; abundance: NA; d_gene: NA; v_gene: TRBV27; j_gene: TRBJ2-1; CDR3nt: TGTGCCAGCACCATTTCGAGGGCCGGGAACAATGAGCAGTTCTTC; CDR3aa: CASTISRAGNNEQFF
len: 10; abundance: once; d_gene: NA; v_gene: TRBV7-3; j_gene: TRBJ2-5; CDR3nt: TGTGCCAGCGTCTCCGAGACCCAGTACTTC; CDR3aa: CASVSETQYF
len: 15; abundance: NA; d_gene: NA; v_gene: TRBV9; j_gene: TRBJ1-1; CDR3nt: TGTGCCAGCAGCGTAGTTCTCGGGGGCGTCACTGAAGCTTTCTTT; CDR3aa: CASSVVLGGVTEAFF
len: 15; abundance: NA; d_gene: NA; v_gene: TRBV28; j_gene: TRBJ1-3; CDR3nt: TGTGCCACCCACGGGGGCGACTCCGTTGGAAACACCATATATTTT; CDR3aa: CATHGGDSVGNTIYF
len: 17; abundance: NA; d_gene: TRBD2; v_gene: TRBV30; j_gene: TRBJ2-7; CDR3nt: TGTGCCTGGAGTACTGGACTAGCGGGAGTACGGTCCTACGAGCAGTACTTC; CDR3aa: CAWSTGLAGVRSYEQYF
len: 12; abundance: NA; d_gene: NA; v_gene: TRBV18; j_gene: TRBJ2-7; CDR3nt: TGTGCCAGCTCACCTACAGCGTACGAGCAGTACTTC; CDR3aa: CASSPTAYEQYF
len: 12; abundance: NA; d_gene: NA; v_gene: TRBV28; j_gene: TRBJ1-1; CDR3nt: TGTGCCAGCAGTCCCAGTGAGGCTGAAGCTTTCTTT; CDR3aa: CASSPSEAEAFF
len: 12; abundance: NA; d_gene: NA; v_gene: TRBV6-6; j_gene: TRBJ2-1; CDR3nt: TGTGCCAGCAGTAAGACTAGTGGAGAGCAGTTCTTC; CDR3aa: CASSKTSGEQFF
len: 15; abundance: once; d_gene: TRBD2; v_gene: TRBV7-9; j_gene: TRBJ2-1; CDR3nt: TGTGCCAGCAGCTTAGTTAGCGGGTCCTACAATGAGCAGTTCTTC; CDR3aa: CASSLVSGSYNEQFF
len: 14; abundance: NA; d_gene: NA; v_gene: TRBV28; j_gene: TRBJ2-7; CDR3nt: TGTGCCAGCAGCCCCCCCCGACTAACCTACGAGCAGTACTTC; CDR3aa: CASSPPRLTYEQYF
len: 15; abundance: NA; d_gene: NA; v_gene: TRBV7-9; j_gene: TRBJ2-7; CDR3nt: TGTGCCAGCAGCTTAGTAAGCTTTCGAGAGGGAGAGCAGTACTTC; CDR3aa: CASSLVSFREGEQYF
len: 16; abundance: NA; d_gene: TRBD2; v_gene: TRBV7-9; j_gene: TRBJ2-3; CDR3nt: TGTGCCAGCAGCCGGGGGGTAGCGCCTAGCACAGATACGCAGTATTTT; CDR3aa: CASSRGVAPSTDTQYF
len: 11; abundance: NA; d_gene: NA; v_gene: TRBV20-1; j_gene: TRBJ2-7; CDR3nt: TGCAGTGCTGGCGGAAGGTACGAGCAGTACTTC; CDR3aa: CSAGGRYEQYF
len: 15; abundance: NA; d_gene: NA; v_gene: TRBV11-2; j_gene: TRBJ2-1; CDR3nt: TGTGCCAGCAGCTCCCGGGGGTTGCAGGGCAATGAGCAGTTCTTC; CDR3aa: CASSSRGLQGNEQFF
len: 16; abundance: NA; d_gene: TRBD2; v_gene: TRBV7-3; j_gene: TRBJ2-2; CDR3nt: TGTGCCAGCAGCGGGACTAGCGCCCCGAACACCGGGGAGCTGTTTTTT; CDR3aa: CASSGTSAPNTGELFF
len: 17; abundance: NA; d_gene: NA; v_gene: TRBV19; j_gene: TRBJ2-2; CDR3nt: TGTGCCAGTAGTATCGTAGGCGGGGCAACTAGCCACGGGGAGCTGTTTTTT; CDR3aa: CASSIVGGATSHGELFF
len: 15; abundance: NA; d_gene: NA; v_gene: TRBV28; j_gene: TRBJ2-7; CDR3nt: TGTGCCAGCAGCTCCCCCGGTTGGGGGGATCACGAGCAGTACTTC; CDR3aa: CASSSPGWGDHEQYF
len: 14; abundance: NA; d_gene: TRBD1; v_gene: TRBV5-4; j_gene: TRBJ2-5; CDR3nt: TGTGCCAGCAGGCGGACAGGGCCGCAAGAGACCCAGTACTTC; CDR3aa: CASRRTGPQETQYF
len: 14; abundance: NA; d_gene: NA; v_gene: TRBV30; j_gene: TRBJ1-1; CDR3nt: TGTGCCTGGAGTGTCAACAGGGACAACACTGAAGCTTTCTTT; CDR3aa: CAWSVNRDNTEAFF
len: 12; abundance: NA; d_gene: NA; v_gene: TRBV28; j_gene: TRBJ1-2; CDR3nt: TGTGCCAGCAGTACCCCAGGAGGTCGCTACACCTTC; CDR3aa: CASSTPGGRYTF
len: 17; abundance: NA; d_gene: TRBD2; v_gene: TRBV28; j_gene: TRBJ2-7; CDR3nt: TGTGCCAGCAGTTTCGTCGGCCTAGCGGGAGGGCCCGGCGAGCAGTACTTC; CDR3aa: CASSFVGLAGGPGEQYF
len: 12; abundance: few; d_gene: NA; v_gene: TRBV28; j_gene: TRBJ2-4; CDR3nt: TGTGCCAGCAGTATACAGGGAAACATTCAGTACTTC; CDR3aa: CASSIQGNIQYF
len: 18; abundance: NA; d_gene: NA; v_gene: TRBV12-5; j_gene: TRBJ2-1; CDR3nt: TGTGCTAGTGGTCCCAACCGAGCAGGGGCAAGCTCCTACAATGAGCAGTTCTTC; CDR3aa: CASGPNRAGASSYNEQFF
len: 15; abundance: NA; d_gene: TRBD1; v_gene: TRBV7-2; j_gene: TRBJ1-5; CDR3nt: TGTGCCAGCAGCTTAGATGGGACAGGGGATCAGCCCCAGCATTTT; CDR3aa: CASSLDGTGDQPQHF
len: 13; abundance: NA; d_gene: NA; v_gene: TRBV1; j_gene: TRBJ2-5; CDR3nt: TGCACCAGCAGCCAAGGAGTGAGGGAGACCCAGTACTTC; CDR3aa: CTSSQGVRETQYF
len: 15; abundance: NA; d_gene: TRBD1; v_gene: TRBV27; j_gene: TRBJ2-1; CDR3nt: TGTGCCAGCAGTTTAGCCCCACCCAGGGGGAATGAGCAGTTCTTC; CDR3aa: CASSLAPPRGNEQFF
len: 12; abundance: NA; d_gene: NA; v_gene: TRBV5-8; j_gene: TRBJ2-3; CDR3nt: TGTGCCAGCAGATATAACACAGATACGCAGTATTTT; CDR3aa: CASRYNTDTQYF
len: 14; abundance: NA; d_gene: NA; v_gene: TRBV4-1; j_gene: TRBJ1-2; CDR3nt: TGCGCCAGCAGCCAAGTAGTAGGGATAGAGGGCTACACCTTC; CDR3aa: CASSQVVGIEGYTF
len: 14; abundance: NA; d_gene: NA; v_gene: TRBV5-1; j_gene: TRBJ1-2; CDR3nt: TGCGCCAGCAGCTTGGTGGGGGTTGGGGTCCCCTACACCTTC; CDR3aa: CASSLVGVGVPYTF
len: 16; abundance: once; d_gene: TRBD1; v_gene: TRBV10-2; j_gene: TRBJ1-3; CDR3nt: TGCGCCAGCAGTGAGTCTGGGACAGGGTCCGCAAACACCATATATTTT; CDR3aa: CASSESGTGSANTIYF
len: 14; abundance: few; d_gene: NA; v_gene: TRBV28; j_gene: TRBJ2-5; CDR3nt: TGTGCCAGCCGGGACTTCCGGAGGGGAGAGACCCAGTACTTC; CDR3aa: CASRDFRRGETQYF
len: 14; abundance: NA; d_gene: NA; v_gene: TRBV5-1; j_gene: TRBJ2-5; CDR3nt: TGCGCCAGCAGCTTCACCGGGAAAGAGGAGACCCAGTACTTC; CDR3aa: CASSFTGKEETQYF
len: 16; abundance: NA; d_gene: TRBD2; v_gene: TRBV7-2; j_gene: TRBJ2-3; CDR3nt: TGTGCCAGCAGCCCGGGACTAGCGGGAGCCGGGGATACGCAGTATTTT; CDR3aa: CASSPGLAGAGDTQYF
len: 17; abundance: NA; d_gene: NA; v_gene: TRBV18; j_gene: TRBJ2-2; CDR3nt: TGTGCCAGCTCACCCAGGAGCAGACGAGCGGGCACCGGGGAGCTGTTTTTT; CDR3aa: CASSPRSRRAGTGELFF
len: 12; abundance: NA; d_gene: NA; v_gene: TRBV30; j_gene: TRBJ2-5; CDR3nt: TGTGCCTGGAGTGGCAGAGAAGAGACCCAGTACTTC; CDR3aa: CAWSGREETQYF
len: 15; abundance: NA; d_gene: NA; v_gene: TRBV28; j_gene: TRBJ2-1; CDR3nt: TGTGCCAGCAGGCCCCCGGAGGCCCTTTACAATGAGCAGTTCTTC; CDR3aa: CASRPPEALYNEQFF
len: 15; abundance: NA; d_gene: NA; v_gene: TRBV4-1; j_gene: TRBJ2-7; CDR3nt: TGCGCCAGCAGCCCTCTGGGCAGGGGATTCTACGAGCAGTACTTC; CDR3aa: CASSPLGRGFYEQYF